This record concerns one TCR beta chain sequence. The antigen remains unidentified. Sequencing was performed with immunoSEQ multiplex PCR; in TCRdb, only in-frame clones are kept and a portion is missing. The sample holds approximately 3,100 clones; around 68% are singletons and the top ten take around 19%. This record comes from a study of coeliac disease. Study-wide points: Largely private TRB repertoires meant most sequences were sample-unique.

CDR1 LGHNA and CDR2 YSLEER come from the germline V gene. The V segment lost 0 bases and the J segment 0 bases; nucleotides outside the gene matches: 0. The CDR3 covers 16 residues. The sequencing input was lymphocytes from the gut lamina propria. The V and J genes are TRBV4-3 and TRBJ2-2, with 8 bases matching TRBD2. This sequence was found in a man aged 80 or over without celiac disease. Here the CDR3 DNA reads TGCGCCAGCAGCCAAGAGGGACTAGCGAACACCGGGGAGCTGTTTTTT. Translating it yields CASSQEGLANTGELFF.